The text below deals with one TCR beta chain. Its antigen is still unknown. Sequencing targeted expressed TCRB transcripts, as all isolated RNA had been reverse transcribed. Sequencing used immunoSEQ multiplex PCR; TCRdb keeps in-frame clones, though not all of them. Among about 700,000 clones listed, around 15% were seen once. The data originate from a study of beta chain features in type 1 diabetes. Study-wide results and caveats: TCRB CDR3 length was moderately but significantly reduced in all four CD4+ subsets of Type 1 diabetes patients.

Germline CDR1 reads SGHRS; CDR2 reads YFSETQ. The CDR3 totals 15 residues. The ends lost 4 bases at V and 7 bases at J; junction bases unmatched: 9. Sequenced input: naive CD4+ T cells from blood. V and J are TRBV5-1 and TRBJ2-2, with TRBD1 identical over 8 bases. This sequence originates from a man in his late teens or twenties with type 1 diabetes. Here the CDR3 reads CASSPPPGGIGELFF. The CDR3 region has the DNA TGCGCCAGCAGCCCCCCCCCAGGGGGCATCGGGGAGCTGTTTTTT.